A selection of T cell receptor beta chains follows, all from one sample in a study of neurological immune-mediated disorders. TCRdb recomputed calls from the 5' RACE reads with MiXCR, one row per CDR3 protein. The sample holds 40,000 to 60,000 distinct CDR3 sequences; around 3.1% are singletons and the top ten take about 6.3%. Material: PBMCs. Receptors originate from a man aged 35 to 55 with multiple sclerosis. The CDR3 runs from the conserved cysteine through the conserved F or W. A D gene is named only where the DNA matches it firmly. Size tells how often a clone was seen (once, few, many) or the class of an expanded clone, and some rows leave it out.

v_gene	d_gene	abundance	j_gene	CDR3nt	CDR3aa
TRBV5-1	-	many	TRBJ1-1	TGCGCCAGCAGATCGAGTTTAGACACTGAAGCTTTCTTT	CASRSSLDTEAFF
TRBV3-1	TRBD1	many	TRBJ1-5	TGTGCCAGCAGCCAAGATGACAGGGCTCCCCAGCATTTT	CASSQDDRAPQHF
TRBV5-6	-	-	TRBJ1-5	TGTGCCAGCAGCTCGACCGGGACGGGGGGTGGTCAGCCCCAGAATTTT	CASSSTGTGGGQPQNF
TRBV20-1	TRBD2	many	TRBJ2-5	TGCAGTGCTAGAGCTCCCGGACTAGCGGGGGGGCCTGGAGAGACCCAGTACTTC	CSARAPGLAGGPGETQYF
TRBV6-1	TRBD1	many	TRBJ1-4	TGTGCCAGCAGTGAAGACAGGGGATCTAATGAAAAGCTGTTTTTT	CASSEDRGSNEKLFF
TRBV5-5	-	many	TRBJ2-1	TGTGCCAGCAGGGCCACAGGGAGCTCCTACAATGAGCAGTTCTTC	CASRATGSSYNEQFF
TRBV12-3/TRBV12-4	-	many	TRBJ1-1	TGTGCCAGCAGTAATACCGAACAGAGCACTGAAGCTTTCTTT	CASSNTEQSTEAFF
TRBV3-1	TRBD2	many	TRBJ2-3	TGTGCCAGCAGCTTCCGCCCCCGGGGTGCGGGGGGCACAGATACGCAGTATTTT	CASSFRPRGAGGTDTQYF
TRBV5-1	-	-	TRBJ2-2	TGCGCCAGCAGCTCCCCTACAGGCACCGGGGAGCTGTTTTTT	CASSSPTGTGELFF
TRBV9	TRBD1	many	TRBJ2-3	TGTGCCAGCAGCGAAACAGGGGCAGATACGCAGTATTTT	CASSETGADTQYF
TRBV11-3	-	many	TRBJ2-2	TGTGCCAGCACCCGACAGTTAACCGGGGAGCTGTTTTTT	CASTRQLTGELFF
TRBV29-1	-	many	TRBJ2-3	TGCAGCGTTGGGCCCGGCACAGATACGCAGTATTTT	CSVGPGTDTQYF
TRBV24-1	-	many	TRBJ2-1	TGTGCCACCAGTGATTCAGAGGGGATGGATGAGCAGTTCTTC	CATSDSEGMDEQFF
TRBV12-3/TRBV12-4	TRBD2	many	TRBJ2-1	TGTGCCAGCAGTCCCTTCCGTAGGACTAGCGGGCTGAGGAGTGAGCAGTTCTTC	CASSPFRRTSGLRSEQFF
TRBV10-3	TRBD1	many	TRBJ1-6	TGTGCCATCAGTGGCGACAGGGAGGGATATAATTCACCCCTCCACTTT	CAISGDREGYNSPLHF
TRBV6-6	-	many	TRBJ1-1	TGTGCCAGCAGTTACTCCTTGACACCGAACACTGAAGCTTTCTTT	CASSYSLTPNTEAFF
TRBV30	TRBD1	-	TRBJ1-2	TGTGCCTGGAGTGTAACAGGGGTAAACTATGGCTACACCTTC	CAWSVTGVNYGYTF
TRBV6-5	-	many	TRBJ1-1	TGTGCCAGCAGTTACTCCACAGGGAGGCTGAACACTGAAGCTTTCTTT	CASSYSTGRLNTEAFF
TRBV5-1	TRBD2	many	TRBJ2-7	TGCGCCAGCAGCTCCGGGACTAGCGGCTACGAGCAGTACTTC	CASSSGTSGYEQYF
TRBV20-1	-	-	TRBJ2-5	TGCAGTGCTAGACGTGGGGCCAGAACGGAGACCCAGTACTTC	CSARRGARTETQYF
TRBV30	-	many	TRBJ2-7	TGTGCCTGGAGTGTGGGGTTCTCCTACGAGCAGTACTTC	CAWSVGFSYEQYF
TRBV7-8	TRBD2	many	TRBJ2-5	TGTGCCAGCAGCTTAGCGCTTAGCGGGGGAACGGAGACCCAGTACTTC	CASSLALSGGTETQYF
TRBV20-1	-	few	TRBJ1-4	TGCAGTGCTAAGAGGACCCCAAAGGCTGAAAAACTGTTTTTT	CSAKRTPKAEKLFF
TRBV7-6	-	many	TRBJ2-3	TGTGCCAGCAAAGTGGGGGTTGGCACAGATACGCAGTATTTT	CASKVGVGTDTQYF
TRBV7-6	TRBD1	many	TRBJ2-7	TGTGCCAGCAGCTTAACCCGGGACAGTCCCTACGAGCAGTACTTC	CASSLTRDSPYEQYF
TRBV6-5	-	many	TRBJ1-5	TGTGCCAGCAGTCCAGGGTGGGATCAGCCCCAGAATTTT	CASSPGWDQPQNF
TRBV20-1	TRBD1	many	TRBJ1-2	TGCAGTGTGTTGGCAGGGGGCGCTTACTATGGCTACACCTTC	CSVLAGGAYYGYTF
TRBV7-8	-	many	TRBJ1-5	TGTGCCAGCAGCGCAATCCGGGCCGTCAATCAGCCCCAGAATTTT	CASSAIRAVNQPQNF
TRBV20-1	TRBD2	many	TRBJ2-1	TGCAGTGCTCATTCCGGGGGGACCTACAATGAGCAGTTCTTC	CSAHSGGTYNEQFF
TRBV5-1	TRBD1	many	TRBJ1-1	TGCGCCAGCAGCTTGTACCGGGACAGGGAGGCGGCTTTCTTT	CASSLYRDREAAFF
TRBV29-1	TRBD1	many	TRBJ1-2	TGCAGCGTTGAATGGACAGGGTATGATGGCTACACCTTC	CSVEWTGYDGYTF
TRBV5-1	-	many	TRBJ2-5	TGCGCCAGCAGCGGCGGCCCCGGAGGACGTGGGGAGACCCAGTACTTC	CASSGGPGGRGETQYF
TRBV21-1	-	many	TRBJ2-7	TGTGCCAGCAGCGCTAGGGAGCAGTACTTC	CASSAREQYF
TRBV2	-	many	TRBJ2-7	TGTGCCAGCAGTGAAGATGGGATCTCCTACGAGCAGTACTTC	CASSEDGISYEQYF
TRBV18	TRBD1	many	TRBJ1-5	TGTGCCAGCTCACTTCAGGGGGGAAATCAGCCCCAGCATTTT	CASSLQGGNQPQHF
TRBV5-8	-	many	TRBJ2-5	TGTGCCAGCAGACAACAAGCCCCAGAGACCCAGTACTTC	CASRQQAPETQYF
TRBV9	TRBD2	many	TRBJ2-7	TGTGCCAGCAGCGGATCGGGACTAGCTTTCGAGCAGTACTTC	CASSGSGLAFEQYF
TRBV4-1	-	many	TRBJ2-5	TGCGCCAGCAGCCATAGCTGGGATCGGGAGACCCAGTACTTC	CASSHSWDRETQYF
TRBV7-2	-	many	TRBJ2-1	TGTGCCAGCAGCTTAGGGGAAGGGTTCGGTGAGCAGTTCTTC	CASSLGEGFGEQFF
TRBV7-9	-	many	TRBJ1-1	TGTGCCAGCAGCCCGGGGGACAAACCCCGGGGTGAAGCTTTCTTT	CASSPGDKPRGEAFF
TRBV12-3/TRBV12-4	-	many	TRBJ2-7	TGTGCCAGCAGTTCGACAGTCTCCTACGAGCAGTACTTC	CASSSTVSYEQYF
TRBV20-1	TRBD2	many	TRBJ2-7	TGCAGTGCTAGACTCGGGACTACAAGCTCCTACGAGCAGTACTTC	CSARLGTTSSYEQYF
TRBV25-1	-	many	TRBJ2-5	TGTGCCAGCAGTGAATATATTCGGGGACCCTCCCCCCAGTACTTC	CASSEYIRGPSPQYF
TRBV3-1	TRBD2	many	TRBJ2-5	TGTGCCAGCAGCTCTCAAGCGGGGGGGCCGCAGACCCAGTACTTC	CASSSQAGGPQTQYF
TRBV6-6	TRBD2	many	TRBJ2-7	TGTGCCAGCAACATAAACGGGGAGGGCAACTACGAGCAGTACTTC	CASNINGEGNYEQYF
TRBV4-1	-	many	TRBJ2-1	TGCGCCAGCAGCCAAGGGGATCGGGGGAACAATGAGCAGTTCTTC	CASSQGDRGNNEQFF
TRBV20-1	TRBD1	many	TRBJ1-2	TGCAGTGCTAGTAATCAGGACAGGGTTTTATATGGCTACACCTTC	CSASNQDRVLYGYTF
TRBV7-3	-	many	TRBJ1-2	TGTGCCAGCAGCTTAATGGGGGCGGGGGACGGCTACACCTTC	CASSLMGAGDGYTF
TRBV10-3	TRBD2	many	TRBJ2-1	TGTGCCATCAGTGAGCCGACGGGGAGGGATGAGCAGTTCTTC	CAISEPTGRDEQFF
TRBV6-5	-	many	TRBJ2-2	TGTGCCAGCAGTAAGGACGGAACGAACACCGGGGAGCTGTTTTTT	CASSKDGTNTGELFF
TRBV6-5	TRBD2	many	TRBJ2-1	TGTGCCAGCAGTTACTGGGGGAGGGGCTACAATGAGCAGTTCTTC	CASSYWGRGYNEQFF
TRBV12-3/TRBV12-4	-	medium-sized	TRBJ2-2	TGTGCCAGCAGGGCGGGATTTACCGGGGAGCTGTTTTTT	CASRAGFTGELFF
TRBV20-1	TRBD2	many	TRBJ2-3	TGCAGTCGCCTCAGCGGGGGCACCACAGATACGCAGTATTTT	CSRLSGGTTDTQYF
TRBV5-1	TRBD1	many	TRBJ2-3	TGCGCCAGCAGCTACTCCGGGACAGGAAACACAGATACGCAGTATTTT	CASSYSGTGNTDTQYF
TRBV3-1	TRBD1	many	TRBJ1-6	TGTGCCAGCAGCCCCGACTCGTACAGGGGGAATTCACCCCTCAACTTT	CASSPDSYRGNSPLNF